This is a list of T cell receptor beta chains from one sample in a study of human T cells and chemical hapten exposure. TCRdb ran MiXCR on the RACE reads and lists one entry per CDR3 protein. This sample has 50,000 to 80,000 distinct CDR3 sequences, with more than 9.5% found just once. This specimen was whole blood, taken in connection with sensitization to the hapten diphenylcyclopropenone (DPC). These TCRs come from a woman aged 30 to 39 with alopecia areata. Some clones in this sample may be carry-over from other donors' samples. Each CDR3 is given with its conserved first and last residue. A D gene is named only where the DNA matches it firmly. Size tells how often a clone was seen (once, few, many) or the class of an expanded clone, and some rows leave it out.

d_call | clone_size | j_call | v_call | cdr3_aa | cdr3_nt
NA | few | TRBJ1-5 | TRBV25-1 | CASSEPGSNQPQHF | TGTGCCAGCAGTGAGCCTGGAAGCAATCAGCCCCAGCATTTT
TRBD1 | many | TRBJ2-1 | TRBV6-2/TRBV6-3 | CASRGQAYNEQFF | TGTGCCAGCAGGGGACAGGCCTACAATGAGCAGTTCTTC
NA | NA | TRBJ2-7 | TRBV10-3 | CAISDGPGSEQYF | TGTGCCATCAGTGATGGGCCGGGGAGCGAGCAGTACTTC
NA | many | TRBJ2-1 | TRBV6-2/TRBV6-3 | CASSGILTNEQFF | TGTGCCAGCAGCGGAATACTTACCAATGAGCAGTTCTTC
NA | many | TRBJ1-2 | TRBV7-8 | CASSVYGYTYGYTF | TGTGCCAGCAGCGTGTACGGCTACACCTATGGCTACACCTTC
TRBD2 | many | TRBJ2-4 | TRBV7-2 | CASSSAGGPQNIQYF | TGTGCCAGCAGCTCGGCGGGGGGACCCCAAAACATTCAGTACTTC
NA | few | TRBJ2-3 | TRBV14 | CASSQVGATDTQYF | TGTGCCAGCAGCCAAGTGGGAGCGACAGATACGCAGTATTTT
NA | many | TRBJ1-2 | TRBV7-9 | CASSSYRVNYGYTF | TGTGCCAGCAGCTCATACAGGGTCAACTATGGCTACACCTTC
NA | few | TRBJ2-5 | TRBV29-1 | CSVGQIQETQYF | TGCAGCGTTGGTCAGATCCAAGAGACCCAGTACTTC
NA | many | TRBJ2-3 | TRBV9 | CASSVVGWEDTQYF | TGTGCCAGCAGCGTAGTGGGTTGGGAGGATACGCAGTATTTT
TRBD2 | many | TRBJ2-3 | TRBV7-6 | CASSLGTSGMLRPDTQYF | TGTGCCAGCAGCCTTGGGACTAGCGGGATGCTCCGCCCAGATACGCAGTATTTT
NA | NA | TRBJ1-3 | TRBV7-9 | CASSLPGGSGNTIYF | TGTGCCAGCAGCTTACCGGGAGGCTCTGGAAACACCATATATTTT
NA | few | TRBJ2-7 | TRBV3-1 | CASSSRGTYEQYF | TGTGCCAGCAGCTCCCGGGGGACCTACGAGCAGTACTTC
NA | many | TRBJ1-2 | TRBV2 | CASRQDSQGRAPF | TGTGCCAGCAGGCAGGACAGTCAAGGTCGGGCGCCCTTC
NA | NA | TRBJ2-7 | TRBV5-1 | CASSLGDGAAPYEQYF | TGCGCCAGCAGCTTGGGGGATGGTGCGGCCCCCTACGAGCAGTACTTC
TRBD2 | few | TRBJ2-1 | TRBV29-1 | CSVERLAGIEQFF | TGCAGCGTTGAACGGTTAGCGGGAATTGAGCAGTTCTTC
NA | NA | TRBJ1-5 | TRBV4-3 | CASSDSRNQPQHF | TGCGCCAGCAGTGACAGCCGCAATCAGCCCCAGCATTTT
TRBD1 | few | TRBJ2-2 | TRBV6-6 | CASSWTGKNTGELFF | TGTGCCAGCAGTTGGACAGGAAAAAACACCGGGGAGCTGTTTTTT
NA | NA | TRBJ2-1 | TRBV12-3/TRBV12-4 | CASSPRGLSAGHEQFF | TGTGCCAGCAGTCCCCGGGGCCTTTCAGCGGGCCATGAGCAGTTCTTC
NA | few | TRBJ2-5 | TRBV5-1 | CASSLTGRDQETQYF | TGCGCCAGCAGCTTGACAGGACGGGATCAAGAGACCCAGTACTTC
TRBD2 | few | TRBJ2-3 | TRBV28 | CASSSPTGTSKGVPTDTQYF | TGTGCCAGCAGTTCCCCGACCGGGACTAGCAAGGGGGTACCCACAGATACGCAGTATTTT